This T cell receptor beta chain emerged from a study of cytomegalovirus exposure and HLA in healthy donors. At the level of the study: A prior study identified over 100 million unique TCR beta sequences from 190 million or so T cells. Points from the study as a whole: Per a later analysis, HLA-associated TCR beta chains showed more clonal expansion than other, equally common TCR beta chains. There were 164 TCR beta chains listed as cytomegalovirus-associated. Relative to the roughly 690-donor mean, N-insertions were reportedly fewer in an Asian-associated ancestry cluster in a later analysis.

As concerns this clone: Its target is unknown.

Vbeta (60) and Jbeta (13) primers were used in the PCR. Clones were read by immunoSEQ multiplex PCR, and TCRdb kept only the in-frame ones, dropping some. The sample contains 130,000 or so clones, about four fifths of which appear only once. This receptor was identified in a man aged 25-40 years in good health and CMV-seronegative. Material for sequencing was PBMCs.

This CDR3 is CASSRTGVEDSPLHF. CDR3 sequence (DNA): TGCGCCAGCAGCCGGACAGGGGTTGAGGATTCACCCCTCCACTTT. The chain is built from TRBV5-1 and TRBJ1-6; 9 nucleotides align to TRBD1. Trimming cost V 4 bases and J 8 bases; bases outside gene matches: 7. Germline CDR1 and CDR2: SGHRS and YFSETQ. The CDR3 loop spans 15 amino acids. The full variable domain, its missing parts supplied by reference TRBV5-1 and TRBJ1-6, is KAGVTQTPRYLIKTRGQQVTLSCSPISGHRSVSWYQQTPGQGLQFLFEYFSETQRNKGNFPGRFSGRQFSNSRSEMNVSTLELGDSALYLCASSRTGVEDSPLHFGNGTRLTVT.